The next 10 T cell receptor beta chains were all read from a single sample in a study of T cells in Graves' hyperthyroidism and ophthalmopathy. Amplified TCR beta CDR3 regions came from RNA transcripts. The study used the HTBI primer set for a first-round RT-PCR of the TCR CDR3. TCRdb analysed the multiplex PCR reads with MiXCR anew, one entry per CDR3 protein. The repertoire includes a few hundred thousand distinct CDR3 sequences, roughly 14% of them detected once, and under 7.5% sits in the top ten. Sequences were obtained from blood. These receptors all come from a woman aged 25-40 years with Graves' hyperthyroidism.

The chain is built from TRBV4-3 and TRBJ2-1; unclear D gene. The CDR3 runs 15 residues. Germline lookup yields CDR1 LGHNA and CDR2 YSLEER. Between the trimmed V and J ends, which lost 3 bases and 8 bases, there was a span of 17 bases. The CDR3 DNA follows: TGCGCCAGCAGCCACGGCCGGACCACAGTACATGAGCAGTTCTTC. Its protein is CASSHGRTTVHEQFF.

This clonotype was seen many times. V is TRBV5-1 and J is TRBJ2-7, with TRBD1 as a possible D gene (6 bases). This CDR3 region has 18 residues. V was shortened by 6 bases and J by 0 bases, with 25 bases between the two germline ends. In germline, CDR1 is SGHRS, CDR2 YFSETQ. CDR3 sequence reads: CASTYSGRGVISSYEQYF. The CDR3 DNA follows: TGCGCCAGCACCTACTCGGGCAGGGGCGTCATAAGCTCCTACGAGCAGTACTTC.

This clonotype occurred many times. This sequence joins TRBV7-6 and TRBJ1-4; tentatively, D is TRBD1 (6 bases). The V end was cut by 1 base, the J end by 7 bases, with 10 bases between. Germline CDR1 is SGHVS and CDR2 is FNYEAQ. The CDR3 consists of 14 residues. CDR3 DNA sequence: TGTGCCAGCAGCTTAGGGCAGGGGAGTGAAAAACTGTTTTTT. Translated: CASSLGQGSEKLFF.

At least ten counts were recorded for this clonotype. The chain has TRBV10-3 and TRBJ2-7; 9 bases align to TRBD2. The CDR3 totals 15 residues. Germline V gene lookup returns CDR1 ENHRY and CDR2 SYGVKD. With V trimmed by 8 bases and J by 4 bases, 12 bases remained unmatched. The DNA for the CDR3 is TGTGCCATCGCGGATGGCGGGAGGGCTGGGTACGAGCAGTACTTC. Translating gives CAIADGGRAGYEQYF.

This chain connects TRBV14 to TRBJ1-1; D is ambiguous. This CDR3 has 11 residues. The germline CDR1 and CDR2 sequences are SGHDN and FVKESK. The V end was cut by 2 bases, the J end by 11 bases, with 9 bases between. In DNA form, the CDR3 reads TGTGCCAGCAGCCAATTTTCGGCTGCTTTCTTT. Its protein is CASSQFSAAFF.

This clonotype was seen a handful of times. CDR3 region: CASSPPVGSFPTQYF. DNA for the CDR3: TGCGCCAGCAGCCCGCCGGTCGGGTCCTTCCCTACGCAGTATTTT. The V gene is TRBV5-1, the J gene TRBJ2-3; no firm D call. V shed 4 bases and J shed 8 bases, with 20 bases lying between them. This CDR3 contains 15 residues. The germline CDR1 and CDR2 sequences are SGHRS and YFSETQ.

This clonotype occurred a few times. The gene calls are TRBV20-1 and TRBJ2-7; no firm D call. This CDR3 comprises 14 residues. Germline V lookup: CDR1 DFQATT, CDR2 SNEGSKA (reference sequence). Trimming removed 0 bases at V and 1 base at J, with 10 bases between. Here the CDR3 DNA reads TGCAGTGCTAGAGAGGTGTCCAAGTCCTACGAGCAGTACTTC. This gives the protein CSAREVSKSYEQYF.

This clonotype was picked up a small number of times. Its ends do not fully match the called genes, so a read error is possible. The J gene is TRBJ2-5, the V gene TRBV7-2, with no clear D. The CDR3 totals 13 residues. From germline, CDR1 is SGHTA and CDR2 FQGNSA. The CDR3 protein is CASSLVAQQNLHF. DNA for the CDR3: TGTGCCAGCAGCTTAGTCGCCCAGCAGAACCTCCACTTC.

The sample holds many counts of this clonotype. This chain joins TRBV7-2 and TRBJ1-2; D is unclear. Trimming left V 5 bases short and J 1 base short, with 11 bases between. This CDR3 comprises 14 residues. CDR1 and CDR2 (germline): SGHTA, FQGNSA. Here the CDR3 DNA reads TGTGCCAGCAGCCCGGGCCCGGGTAACTATGGCTACACCTTC. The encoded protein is CASSPGPGNYGYTF.

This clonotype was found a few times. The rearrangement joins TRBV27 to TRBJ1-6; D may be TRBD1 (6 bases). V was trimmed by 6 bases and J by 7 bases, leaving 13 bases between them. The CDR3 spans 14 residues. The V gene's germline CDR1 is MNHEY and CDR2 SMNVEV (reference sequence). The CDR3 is CASRKPTGNSPLHF. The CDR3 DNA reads TGTGCCAGCAGAAAACCGACAGGCAATTCACCCCTCCACTTT.